This T cell receptor (beta chain) appears in the sequencing data of a study of blood T cell repertoires in COVID-19. Background on the study: There were acute and convalescent COVID-19 samples, and they came from the United States, Italy and Spain.

The CDR3 has 16 amino acids. After removal of 1 base from V and 2 bases from J, the junction contained 7 bases not matched to a gene. Per germline, CDR1 SGDLS and CDR2 YYNGEE. Per the original data handling: Estimation of nucleated cell counts was performed using reference gene primer amplification. The protocol was immunoSEQ multiplex PCR, while the TCRdb copy is restricted to in-frame clones and leaves out a portion. V, J and clone size reflect that table, while D and trimming were determined from the DNA. The repertoire holds about 91,000 clones, with around 89% as singletons. Sample: peripheral blood. The clonotype comes from a woman over 75 with active COVID-19. The chain joins TRBV9 to TRBJ2-5, with 8 bases matching TRBD2. DNA of the CDR3: TGTGCCAGCAGCGTAAGGTCCAGCGGGGGACAAGAGACCCAGTACTTC. This translates into CASSVRSSGGQETQYF.